The 17 T cell receptor beta chains given below trace back to one sample, sequenced in a study of blood T cell repertoires in COVID-19. Profiled with immunoSEQ multiplex PCR; TCRdb holds only in-frame clones, not every one. The data contain more than 70,000 clones, roughly 86% of them singletons. Sequenced sample: peripheral blood. All receptors come from a woman aged 80 or over in a cohort sampled during active or convalescent COVID-19.

The CDR3 loop reads CASSISGQSNSNQPQHF. The CDR3 bases are TGTGCCAGTAGTATTTCGGGACAGTCAAATAGCAATCAGCCCCAGCATTTT. The chain carries TRBV19 and TRBJ1-5; 7 positions match TRBD1. The germline V gene encodes CDR1 LNHDA and CDR2 SQIVND (reference sequence). The CDR3 has 17 amino acids. With V trimmed by 3 bases and J by 0 bases, 8 bases remained unmatched.

Here the CDR3 reads CASAGEGRANTGELFF. As DNA, the CDR3 is TGTGCCAGCGCTGGGGAGGGACGCGCGAACACCGGGGAGCTGTTTTTT. The chain uses TRBV27 and TRBJ2-2; 7 positions match TRBD2. The CDR3 has 16 amino acids. V trimming: 8 bases; J trimming: 0 bases; junction bases outside the gene matches: 9. Germline V lookup: CDR1 MNHEY, CDR2 SMNVEV (reference sequence).

V usage is TRBV21-1 and J usage is TRBJ1-2; the table's D call, TRBD1, was not checked against the DNA. TRBV21-1 is marked as a pseudogene. The CDR3 covers 15 residues. For the CDR3, the DNA is TGTGCCAGCAGCAGCTCGAATCAGGGGACCTATGGCTACACCTTC. Translation gives CASSSSNQGTYGYTF.

In its sample, this clone was seen many times. V and J are TRBV5-1 and TRBJ2-1, with 9 bases lining up with TRBD2. Germline V gene data show CDR1 as SGHRS and CDR2 as YFSETQ. After removal of 4 bases from V and 6 bases from J, the junction contained 11 bases not matched to a gene. This CDR3 region has 16 residues. The CDR3 region is CASSMTSGSWGNEQFF. The CDR3 DNA is TGCGCCAGCAGCATGACTAGCGGTTCGTGGGGCAATGAGCAGTTCTTC.

This clone occurred once. This chain uses TRBV2 with TRBJ2-2; TRBD1 agrees at 8 bases. The CDR3 covers 15 residues. V trimming: 2 bases; J trimming: 6 bases; junction bases outside the gene matches: 5. Per the germline V gene, CDR1 is SNHLY and CDR2 is FYNNEI. The CDR3 sequence: CASSERAGGSGELFF. DNA for the CDR3: TGTGCCAGCAGTGAAAGGGCAGGGGGCTCCGGGGAGCTGTTTTTT.

The chain's CDR3 is CASSQSSGSRETQYF. In DNA, the CDR3 is TGTGCCAGCAGCCAGTCTAGCGGGAGTAGAGAGACCCAGTACTTC. The genes are TRBV14 and TRBJ2-5; 10 bases are shared with TRBD2. This CDR3 comprises 15 residues. V lost 3 bases, J lost 4 bases, and 5 bases stayed unmatched. Germline V gene lookup returns CDR1 SGHDN and CDR2 FVKESK.

This clone was picked up one time. The chain links TRBV5-1 to TRBJ1-1, with D unresolved. Germline V gene data show CDR1 as SGHRS and CDR2 as YFSETQ. The CDR3 covers 14 residues. V lost 4 bases and J lost 0, with 10 bases in between. The CDR3 here is CASSPNTVNTEAFF. The CDR3 DNA reads TGCGCCAGCAGCCCCAATACGGTGAACACTGAAGCTTTCTTT.

This chain joins TRBV2 and TRBJ2-7; 7 nucleotides match TRBD1. The CDR3 extends over 12 amino acids. Germline assignment: CDR1 SNHLY and CDR2 FYNNEI. After removal of 9 bases from V and 5 bases from J, the junction contained 7 bases not matched to a gene. CDR3 nucleotide sequence: TGTGCCAGGGGACAGTACCTCGACGAGCAGTACGTC. Translating it yields CARGQYLDEQYV.

This clone has at least ten counts. This chain uses TRBV10-1 with TRBJ1-1, with TRBD1 identical over 10 bases. There are 13 residues in the CDR3. With V trimmed by 3 bases and J by 8 bases, 3 bases remained unmatched. Germline assignment: CDR1 WNHNN and CDR2 SYGVQD (reference sequence). The CDR3 loop is CASSDPDRGEAFF. The CDR3 nucleotides are TGCGCCAGCAGTGACCCGGACAGGGGGGAAGCTTTCTTT.

V usage is TRBV30 and J usage is TRBJ2-4, with 11 bases fitting TRBD2. Trimming at V came to 2 bases and at J to 6 bases, leaving 6 bases not matched to a gene. The CDR3 consists of 15 residues. Germline V lookup: CDR1 GTSNPN, CDR2 SVGIG (reference sequence). CDR3 in amino acids: CAWSRTGTSGNIQYF. The CDR3 DNA reads as TGTGCCTGGAGTCGAACCGGGACTAGCGGAAACATTCAGTACTTC.

A single count supports this clone. This chain connects TRBV24-1 to TRBJ1-1; 7 bases are shared with TRBD1. CDR3 length: 12 residues. Germline CDR1 KGHDR, CDR2 SFDVKD. V shed 4 bases, J shed 8 bases, and the junction held 3 bases outside the gene matches. The CDR3 here is CATSDRGQEAFF. DNA for the CDR3: TGTGCCACCAGTGACAGGGGACAGGAAGCTTTCTTT.

The gene calls are TRBV11-3 and TRBJ2-3, with a tentative D call TRBD2 (5 bases). The CDR3 has 14 residues. The germline V gene encodes CDR1 SGHNT and CDR2 YENEEA. With 1 base removed from V and 3 bases from J, the gap between germline ends came to 8 bases. CDR3 sequence: CASSLGEGTDTQYF. The CDR3 bases are TGTGCCAGCAGCTTAGGAGAGGGAACAGATACGCAGTATTTT.

The rearrangement links TRBV6-5 to TRBJ1-4, with unresolved D. Germline values: CDR1 MNHEY, CDR2 SVGAGI. The CDR3 is 13 residues long. Trimming removed 6 bases at V and 5 bases at J, with 10 bases between. The CDR3 loop reads CASSAGRNEKLFF. The CDR3 region has the DNA TGTGCCAGCAGCGCGGGAAGAAATGAAAAACTGTTTTTT.

This clone is a singleton in its sample. The V and J genes are TRBV5-1 and TRBJ1-2; the D is unclear. V was pared by 7 bases and J by 4 bases, with 14 bases between. The CDR3 contains 13 residues. Looked up from germline, CDR1 is SGHRS and CDR2 is YFSETQ. The CDR3 DNA sequence: TGCGCCAGCGGCCGGGGAGGACCCTATGGCTACACCTTC. The encoded protein is CASGRGGPYGYTF.

This clone has only one observation. The rearrangement uses TRBV7-9 and TRBJ2-7; a weak D match, TRBD2 (6 bases). The CDR3 totals 16 residues. V dropped 3 bases and J dropped 3 bases, with 18 bases sitting between them. The germline gives CDR1 SEHNR, CDR2 FQNEAQ (reference sequence). CDR3 residues: CASSFGAVAAFYEQYF. The CDR3 nucleotides are TGTGCCAGCAGCTTCGGTGCGGTAGCGGCATTCTACGAGCAGTACTTC.

The rearrangement links TRBV30 to TRBJ1-4, with TRBD1 matching 7 bases. Germline V gene data show CDR1 as GTSNPN and CDR2 as SVGIG (reference sequence). The CDR3 covers 15 residues. Trimming cost V 1 base and J 8 bases; bases outside gene matches: 10. In DNA form, the CDR3 reads TGTGCCTGGAGTGCTAGGACAGGCGCATGGGAAAAACTGTTTTTT. It yields the protein CAWSARTGAWEKLFF.

V and J are TRBV3-1 (or the pseudogene TRBV3-2) and TRBJ1-2, with D unclear. CDR1 and CDR2 from the germline V gene are LGHDT and YNNKEL (reference sequence). V lost 4 bases to trimming and J lost 2 bases, with 8 bases between them. The CDR3 runs 13 residues. This CDR3 is CASSRASNYGYTF. CDR3 sequence (DNA): TGTGCCAGCAGCCGGGCCTCAAACTATGGCTACACCTTC.